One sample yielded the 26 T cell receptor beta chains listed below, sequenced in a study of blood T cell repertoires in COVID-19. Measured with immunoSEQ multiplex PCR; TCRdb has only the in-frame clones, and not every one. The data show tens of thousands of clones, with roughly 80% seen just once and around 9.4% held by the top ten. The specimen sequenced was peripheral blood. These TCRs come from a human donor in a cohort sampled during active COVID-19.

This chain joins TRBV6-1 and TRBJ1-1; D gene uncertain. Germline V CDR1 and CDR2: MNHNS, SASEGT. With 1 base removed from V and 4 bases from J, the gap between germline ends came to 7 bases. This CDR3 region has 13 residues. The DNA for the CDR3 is TGTGCCAGCAGTGAAGAGCGTTTCACTGAAGCTTTCTTT. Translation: CASSEERFTEAFF.

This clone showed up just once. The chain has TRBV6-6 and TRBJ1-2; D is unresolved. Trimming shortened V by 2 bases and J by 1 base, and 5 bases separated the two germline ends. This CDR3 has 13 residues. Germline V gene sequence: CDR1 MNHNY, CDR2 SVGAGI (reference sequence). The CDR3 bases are TGTGCCAGCAGTTACGAGGATAACTATGGCTACACCTTC. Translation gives CASSYEDNYGYTF.

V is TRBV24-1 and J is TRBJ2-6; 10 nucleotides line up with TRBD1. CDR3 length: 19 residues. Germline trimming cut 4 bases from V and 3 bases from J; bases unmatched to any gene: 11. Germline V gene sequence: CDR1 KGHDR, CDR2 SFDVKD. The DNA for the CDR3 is TGTGCCACCAGTGAGGGACTCGGACAGGGGGTAGATGGGGCCAACGTCCTGACTTTC. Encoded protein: CATSEGLGQGVDGANVLTF.

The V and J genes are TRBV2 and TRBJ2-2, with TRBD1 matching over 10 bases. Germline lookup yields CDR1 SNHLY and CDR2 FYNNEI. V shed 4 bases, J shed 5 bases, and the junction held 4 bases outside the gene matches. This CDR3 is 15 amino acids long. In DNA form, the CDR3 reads TGTGCCAGCAGTGGACAGGGGGCTGGGACCGGGGAGCTGTTTTTT. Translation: CASSGQGAGTGELFF.

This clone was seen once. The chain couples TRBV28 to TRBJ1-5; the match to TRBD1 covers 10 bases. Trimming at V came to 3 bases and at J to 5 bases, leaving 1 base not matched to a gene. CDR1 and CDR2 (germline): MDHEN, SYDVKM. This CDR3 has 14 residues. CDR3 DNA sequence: TGTGCCAGCAGTTTGACAGGGGGCCATCAGCCCCAGCATTTT. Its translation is CASSLTGGHQPQHF.

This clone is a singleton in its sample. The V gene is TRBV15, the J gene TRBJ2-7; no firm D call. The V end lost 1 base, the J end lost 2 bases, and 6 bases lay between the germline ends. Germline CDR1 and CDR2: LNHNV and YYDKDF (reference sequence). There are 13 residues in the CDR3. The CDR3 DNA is TGTGCCACCAGCAGAGGGGCAACCTACGAGCAGTACTTC. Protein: CATSRGATYEQYF. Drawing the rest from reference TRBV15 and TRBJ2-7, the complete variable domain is DAMVIQNPRYQVTQFGKPVTLSCSQTLNHNVMYWYQQKSSQAPKLLFHYYDKDFNNEADTPDNFQSRRPNTSFCFLDIRSPGLGDTAMYLCATSRGATYEQYFGPGTRLTVT.

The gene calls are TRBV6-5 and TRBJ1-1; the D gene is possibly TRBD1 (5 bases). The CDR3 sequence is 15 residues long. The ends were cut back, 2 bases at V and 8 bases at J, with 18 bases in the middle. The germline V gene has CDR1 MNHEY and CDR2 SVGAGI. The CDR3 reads CASSYPGQSNREAFF. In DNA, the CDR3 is TGTGCCAGCAGTTACCCAGGACAATCGAACAGGGAAGCTTTCTTT.

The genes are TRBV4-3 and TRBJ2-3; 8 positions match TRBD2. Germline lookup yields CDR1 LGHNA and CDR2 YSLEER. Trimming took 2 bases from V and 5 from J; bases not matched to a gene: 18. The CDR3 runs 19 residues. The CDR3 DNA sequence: TGCGCCAGCAGCCAAAGGGTGAAGGGAGCTAGCGGGTCTCAAGATACGCAGTATTTT. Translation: CASSQRVKGASGSQDTQYF.

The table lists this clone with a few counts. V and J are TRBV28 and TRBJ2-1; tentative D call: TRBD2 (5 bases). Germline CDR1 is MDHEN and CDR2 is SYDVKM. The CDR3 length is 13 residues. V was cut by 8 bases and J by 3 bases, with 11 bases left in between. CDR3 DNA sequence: TGTGCCAGCGGCGAGGGCAGCTACAATGAGCAGTTCTTC. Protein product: CASGEGSYNEQFF.

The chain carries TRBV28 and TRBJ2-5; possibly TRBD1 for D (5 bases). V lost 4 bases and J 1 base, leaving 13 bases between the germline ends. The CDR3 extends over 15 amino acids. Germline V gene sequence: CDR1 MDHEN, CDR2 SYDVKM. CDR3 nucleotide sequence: TGTGCCAGCAGTTATCAGACAGATGTCCAAGAGACCCAGTACTTC. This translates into CASSYQTDVQETQYF.

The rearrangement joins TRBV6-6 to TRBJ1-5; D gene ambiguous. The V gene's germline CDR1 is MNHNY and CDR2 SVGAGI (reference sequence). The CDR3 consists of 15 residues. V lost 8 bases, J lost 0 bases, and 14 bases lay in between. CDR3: CASRLSVYSNQPQHF. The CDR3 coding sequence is TGTGCCAGCCGGTTGAGTGTCTATAGCAATCAGCCCCAGCATTTT.

The CDR3, as DNA: TGTGCCAGCAGTAGGACAGGGAATCAGCCCCAGCATTTT. Translated: CASSRTGNQPQHF. The genes are TRBV6-5 and TRBJ1-5; 8 nucleotides align to TRBD1. CDR3 length equals 13 residues. The trim removed 5 bases at V and 4 bases at J, leaving 1 base unmatched. Per germline, CDR1 MNHEY and CDR2 SVGAGI.

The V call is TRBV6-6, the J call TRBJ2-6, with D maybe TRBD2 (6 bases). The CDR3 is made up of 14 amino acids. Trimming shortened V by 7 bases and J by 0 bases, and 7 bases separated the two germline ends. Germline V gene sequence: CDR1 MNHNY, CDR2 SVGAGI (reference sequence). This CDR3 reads CASNGGSGANVLTF. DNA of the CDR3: TGTGCCAGCAACGGGGGCTCTGGGGCCAACGTCCTGACTTTC.

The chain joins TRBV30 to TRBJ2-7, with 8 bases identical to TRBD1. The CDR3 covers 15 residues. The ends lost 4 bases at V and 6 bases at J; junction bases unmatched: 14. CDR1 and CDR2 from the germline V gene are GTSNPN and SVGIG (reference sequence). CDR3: CAWTPLDRDLREQYF. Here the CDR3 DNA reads TGTGCCTGGACCCCACTGGACAGGGATCTGCGCGAGCAGTACTTC.

CDR3 region: CASSFGLVEQFF. The CDR3 DNA follows: TGTGCCAGCAGCTTCGGACTAGTTGAGCAGTTCTTC. V usage is TRBV7-9 and J usage is TRBJ2-1; TRBD2 aligns across 7 bases. Germline trimming cut 3 bases from V and 9 bases from J; bases unmatched to any gene: 2. CDR1 SEHNR and CDR2 FQNEAQ come from the germline V gene (reference sequence). The CDR3 runs 12 residues.

CDR3 residues: CASSHSWEGNQPQHF. The CDR3 DNA sequence: TGTGCCAGCAGCCATTCCTGGGAGGGCAATCAGCCCCAGCATTTT. The rearrangement links TRBV7-8 to TRBJ1-5; the D is unclear. Germline V CDR1 and CDR2: SGHVS, FQNEAQ. Between the trimmed V and J ends, which lost 5 bases and 2 bases, there was a span of 13 bases. The CDR3 is 15 residues long.

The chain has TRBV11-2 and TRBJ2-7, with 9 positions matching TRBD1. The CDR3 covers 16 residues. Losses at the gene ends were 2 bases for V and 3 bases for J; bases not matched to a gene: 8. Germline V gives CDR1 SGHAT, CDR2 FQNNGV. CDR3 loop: CASSLNHGQGIYEQYF. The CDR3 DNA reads TGTGCCAGCAGCTTAAACCACGGACAGGGGATCTACGAGCAGTACTTC.

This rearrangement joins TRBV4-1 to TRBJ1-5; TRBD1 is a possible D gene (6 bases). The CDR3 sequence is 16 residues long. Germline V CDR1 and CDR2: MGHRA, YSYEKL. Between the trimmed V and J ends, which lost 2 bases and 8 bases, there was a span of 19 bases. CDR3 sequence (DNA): TGCGCCAGCAGCCAACTCGGCGGCCAGGGGTTGGAGCCCCAGCATTTT. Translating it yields CASSQLGGQGLEPQHF.

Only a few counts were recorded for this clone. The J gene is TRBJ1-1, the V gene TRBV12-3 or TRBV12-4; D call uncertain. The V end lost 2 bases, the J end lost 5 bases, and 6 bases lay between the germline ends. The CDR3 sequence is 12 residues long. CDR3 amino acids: CASSLRRTEAFF. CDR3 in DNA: TGTGCCAGCAGTTTAAGGAGGACTGAAGCTTTCTTT.

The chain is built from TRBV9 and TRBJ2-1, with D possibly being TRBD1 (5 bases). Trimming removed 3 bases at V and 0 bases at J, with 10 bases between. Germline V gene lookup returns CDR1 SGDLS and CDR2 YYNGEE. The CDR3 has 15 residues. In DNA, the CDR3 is TGTGCCAGCAGCGGACAGACCTCCTCCTACAATGAGCAGTTCTTC. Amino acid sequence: CASSGQTSSYNEQFF.

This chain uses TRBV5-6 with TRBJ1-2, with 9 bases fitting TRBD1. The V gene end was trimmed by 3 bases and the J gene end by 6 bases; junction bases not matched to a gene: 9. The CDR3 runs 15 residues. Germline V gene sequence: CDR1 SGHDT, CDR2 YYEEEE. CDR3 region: CASSSTGGAMNGYTF. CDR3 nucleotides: TGTGCCAGCAGCTCAACAGGGGGCGCAATGAATGGCTACACCTTC.

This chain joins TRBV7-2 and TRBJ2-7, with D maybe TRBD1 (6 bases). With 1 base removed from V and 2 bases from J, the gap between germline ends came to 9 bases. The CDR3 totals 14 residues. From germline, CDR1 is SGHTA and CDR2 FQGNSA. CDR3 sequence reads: CASSLETGTYEQYF. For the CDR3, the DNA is TGTGCCAGCAGCTTAGAGACAGGAACCTACGAGCAGTACTTC.

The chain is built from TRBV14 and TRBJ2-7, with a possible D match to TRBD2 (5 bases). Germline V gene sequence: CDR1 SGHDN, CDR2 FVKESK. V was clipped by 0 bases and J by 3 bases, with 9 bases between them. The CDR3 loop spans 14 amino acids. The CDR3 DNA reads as TGTGCCAGCAGCCAAGATAGGAGGAGCTACGAGCAGTACTTC. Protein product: CASSQDRRSYEQYF.

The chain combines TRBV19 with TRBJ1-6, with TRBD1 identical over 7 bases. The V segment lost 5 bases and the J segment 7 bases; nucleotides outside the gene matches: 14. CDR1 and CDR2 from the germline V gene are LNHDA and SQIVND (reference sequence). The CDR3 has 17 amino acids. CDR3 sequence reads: CASSPSLLGQPNSPLHF. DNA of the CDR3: TGTGCCAGTAGTCCCTCCCTTCTGGGACAGCCAAATTCACCCCTCCACTTT.

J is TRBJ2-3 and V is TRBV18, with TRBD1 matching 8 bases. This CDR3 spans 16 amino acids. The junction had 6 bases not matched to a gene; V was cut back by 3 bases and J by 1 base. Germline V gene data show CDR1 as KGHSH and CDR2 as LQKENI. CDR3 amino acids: CASSPPRTGRTDTQYF. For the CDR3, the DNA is TGTGCCAGCTCACCCCCAAGGACAGGGCGCACAGATACGCAGTATTTT.

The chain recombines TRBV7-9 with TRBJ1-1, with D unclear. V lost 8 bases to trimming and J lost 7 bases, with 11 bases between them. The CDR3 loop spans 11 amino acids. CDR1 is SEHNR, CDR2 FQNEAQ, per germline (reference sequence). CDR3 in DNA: TGTGCCAGCTCTACCTTATATGAAGCTTTCTTT. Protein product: CASSTLYEAFF.